The 13 T cell receptor beta chains given below trace back to one sample, sequenced in a study of blood T cell repertoires in COVID-19. TCRdb keeps only in-frame clones here, not all; method: immunoSEQ multiplex PCR. The sample records under 300,000 clones, 70% to 90% being singletons. Sequenced sample: peripheral blood. The source is a young woman with acute or convalescent COVID-19.

The chain has TRBV13 and TRBJ1-2; possibly TRBD1 for D (5 bases). Trimming removed 8 bases at V and 7 bases at J, with 8 bases between. This CDR3 has 10 amino acids. Germline lookup yields CDR1 PRHDT and CDR2 FYEKMQ (reference sequence). CDR3 DNA: TGTGCCAGCTCAGGGCCTGGCTACACCTTC. The encoded protein is CASSGPGYTF. Variable domain in full (rest from reference TRBV13 and TRBJ1-2): AAGVIQSPRHLIKEKRETATLKCYPIPRHDTVYWYQQGPGQDPQFLISFYEKMQSDKGSIPDRFSAQQFSDYHSELNMSSLELGDSALYFCASSGPGYTFGSGTRLTVV.

The genes are TRBV29-1 and TRBJ2-7; TRBD1 matches 7 bases. The CDR3 extends over 16 amino acids. Germline V gene sequence: CDR1 SQVTM, CDR2 ANQGSEA. J lost 6 bases, V lost 7 bases, and 21 bases had no gene match. The CDR3 DNA reads TGCAGCGGTTCGAACACGGACAGGTACCTTACTTCCGAGCAGTACTTC. Translating gives CSGSNTDRYLTSEQYF.

J is TRBJ1-5 and V is TRBV5-6, with 7 nucleotides matching TRBD1. The CDR3 is 15 amino acids. With V trimmed by 4 bases and J by 4 bases, 8 bases remained unmatched. Per germline, CDR1 SGHDT and CDR2 YYEEEE. CDR3 in DNA: TGTGCCAGCAGCATCCGACAGGGTGGGAATCAGCCCCAGCATTTT. Its translation is CASSIRQGGNQPQHF.

The V and J genes are TRBV7-9 and TRBJ2-7, with D maybe TRBD1 (8 bases). The CDR3 has 18 amino acids. The V end was cut by 4 bases, the J end by 3 bases, with 25 bases between. CDR1 and CDR2 (germline): SEHNR, FQNEAQ (reference sequence). CDR3 sequence (DNA): TGTGCCAGCAGCTCCACACGCTGGGAGGGACAGGCAGACTACGAGCAGTACTTC. Translating it yields CASSSTRWEGQADYEQYF.

As for this clone: This same CDR3 is encoded by further DNA sequences in the sample. The V call is TRBV4-3, the J call TRBJ2-3, with D unclear. The CDR3 is made up of 13 amino acids. Between the trimmed V and J ends, which lost 1 base and 1 base, there was a span of 3 bases. CDR1 LGHNA and CDR2 YSLEER come from the germline V gene. The DNA of the CDR3 is TGCGCCAGCAGCCAAGTCGGCACAGATACGCAGTATTTT. Its translation is CASSQVGTDTQYF.

The rearrangement uses TRBV30 and TRBJ2-7; 9 bases are shared with TRBD1. Germline CDR1 GTSNPN, CDR2 SVGIG (reference sequence). This CDR3 is 17 amino acids long. Losses at the gene ends were 2 bases for V and 3 bases for J; bases not matched to a gene: 14. CDR3 protein: CAWSTTPGQGAGYEQYF. Written as DNA, the CDR3 is TGTGCCTGGAGTACAACTCCGGGACAGGGAGCCGGCTACGAGCAGTACTTC.

The gene calls are TRBV5-6 and TRBJ2-3; no clear D gene. Germline assignment: CDR1 SGHDT and CDR2 YYEEEE. The CDR3 spans 14 residues. V was pared by 4 bases and J by 0 bases, with 9 bases between. The CDR3, as DNA: TGTGCCAGCAGCCTGGGTCTTAGCACAGATACGCAGTATTTT. As protein: CASSLGLSTDTQYF.

V is TRBV7-2 and J is TRBJ2-7; D gene ambiguous. Germline assignment: CDR1 SGHTA and CDR2 FQGNSA. The CDR3 runs to 13 residues. Trimming took off 2 bases at V and 7 bases at J, with 12 bases between the two ends. Written as DNA, the CDR3 is TGTGCCAGCAGCTTAAAGTCACACCGAGAGCAGTACTTC. Translated, it gives CASSLKSHREQYF.

The chain joins TRBV5-8 to TRBJ2-5; 7 bases line up with TRBD2. There are 16 residues in the CDR3. V dropped 0 bases and J dropped 3; count of bases not matched to a gene: 8. The V gene's germline CDR1 is SGHTS and CDR2 YDEGEE. The CDR3 DNA sequence: TGTGCCAGCAGCTTGGGGCAGGCCCGGGGGGAAGAGACCCAGTACTTC. Amino acids: CASSLGQARGEETQYF.

CDR3: CSGWALNEQYF. CDR3 DNA sequence: TGCAGCGGGTGGGCCCTCAACGAGCAGTACTTC. The chain is built from TRBV29-1 and TRBJ2-7; D not resolved. The CDR3 extends over 11 amino acids. V was cut by 7 bases and J by 5 bases, with 12 bases left in between. Germline lookup yields CDR1 SQVTM and CDR2 ANQGSEA.

The V call is TRBV9, the J call TRBJ2-3, with D maybe TRBD2 (6 bases). The germline CDR1 and CDR2 sequences are SGDLS and YYNGEE. The CDR3 has 15 amino acids. V was shortened by 4 bases and J by 1 base, with 13 bases between the two germline ends. In DNA, the CDR3 is TGTGCCAGCAGCTTAGGTGAGCGGGGCACAGATACGCAGTATTTT. Translated, it gives CASSLGERGTDTQYF.

V is TRBV24-1 and J is TRBJ1-5; 8 bases agree with TRBD1. This CDR3 is 16 amino acids long. Looked up from germline, CDR1 is KGHDR and CDR2 is SFDVKD. V gave up 3 bases and J gave up 2 bases; unmatched junction bases: 5. The CDR3 bases are TGTGCCACCAGTGATGGACAGGGACACGGCAATCAGCCCCAGCATTTT. This translates into CATSDGQGHGNQPQHF.

V usage is TRBV6-4 and J usage is TRBJ2-5, with D uncertain. The CDR3 runs to 13 residues. The germline V gene has CDR1 MRHNA and CDR2 SNTAGT. Trimming shortened V by 3 bases and J by 2 bases, and 7 bases separated the two germline ends. The CDR3 nucleotides read TGTGCCAGCAGTGAGACATCTCAAGAGACCCAGTACTTC. Its protein product is CASSETSQETQYF.